The rows below give T cell receptor beta chains drawn from one sample of a study of cytomegalovirus exposure and HLA in healthy donors. Here immunoSEQ multiplex PCR was the method, and the copy in TCRdb shows in-frame clones only, minus some. The sample comprises fewer than 400,000 clones, roughly 86% of which are singletons, and roughly 0.96% rests with the top ten. Material: PBMCs. All receptors derive from a man aged 30 to 39 in good health and CMV-seronegative. Each CDR3 is given with its conserved first and last residue. The D gene is left open where the match is weak. Expanded clones are given a class, and other clones once, few, many or no size at all.

abundance: .; v_gene: TRBV6-1; j_gene: TRBJ1-3; len: 14; d_gene: TRBD1; CDR3nt: TGTGCCAGCAGTCTGACAGGGTTGGGAAACACCATATATTTT; CDR3aa: CASSLTGLGNTIYF
abundance: .; v_gene: TRBV27; j_gene: TRBJ2-1; len: 14; d_gene: TRBD2; CDR3nt: TGTGCCAGCAGTTACGGACTAGCGGGGGTTGAGCAGTTCTTC; CDR3aa: CASSYGLAGVEQFF
abundance: .; v_gene: TRBV15; j_gene: TRBJ1-5; len: 17; d_gene: TRBD1; CDR3nt: TGTGCCACCAGCATAGGGGATCAGGGGGCTGGCAATCAGCCCCAGCATTTT; CDR3aa: CATSIGDQGAGNQPQHF
abundance: .; v_gene: TRBV5-4; j_gene: TRBJ2-7; len: 16; d_gene: .; CDR3nt: TGTGCCAGCAGCTTGGCCCGGGGAGCCAAACACTACGAGCAGTACTTC; CDR3aa: CASSLARGAKHYEQYF
abundance: .; v_gene: TRBV9; j_gene: TRBJ2-3; len: 17; d_gene: TRBD2; CDR3nt: TGTGCCAGCAGCGTACCTTTAGCGGGGGGTAGCACAGATACGCAGTATTTT; CDR3aa: CASSVPLAGGSTDTQYF
abundance: .; v_gene: TRBV27; j_gene: TRBJ2-4; len: 13; d_gene: .; CDR3nt: TGTGCCAGCAGTCCCCTAGCCAAAAACATTCAGTACTTC; CDR3aa: CASSPLAKNIQYF
abundance: .; v_gene: TRBV7-9; j_gene: TRBJ2-3; len: 15; d_gene: .; CDR3nt: TGTGCCAGCAGCTCCGGAGGAGGGAGCACAGATACGCAGTATTTT; CDR3aa: CASSSGGGSTDTQYF
abundance: .; v_gene: TRBV5-1; j_gene: TRBJ2-5; len: 15; d_gene: .; CDR3nt: TGCGCCAGCAGCTCCTCGCGGGGACACCAAGAGACCCAGTACTTC; CDR3aa: CASSSSRGHQETQYF
abundance: .; v_gene: TRBV5-6; j_gene: TRBJ1-1; len: 15; d_gene: TRBD1; CDR3nt: TGTGCCAGCAGCTCCGGACAGGGGGACCGGCAGGGAGCTTTCTTT; CDR3aa: CASSSGQGDRQGAFF
abundance: .; v_gene: TRBV7-9; j_gene: TRBJ2-7; len: 14; d_gene: TRBD1; CDR3nt: TGTGCCAGCAGCCACCGGGACAGGGAATACGAGCAGTACTTC; CDR3aa: CASSHRDREYEQYF
abundance: .; v_gene: TRBV5-1; j_gene: TRBJ2-7; len: 13; d_gene: .; CDR3nt: TGCGCCAGCAGCTTGACGGGGTCTTACGAGCAGTACTTC; CDR3aa: CASSLTGSYEQYF
abundance: .; v_gene: TRBV6-6; j_gene: TRBJ2-7; len: 14; d_gene: TRBD1; CDR3nt: TGTGCCAGCAGTTACACAGGGGGTAGCTACGAGCAGTACTTC; CDR3aa: CASSYTGGSYEQYF
abundance: .; v_gene: TRBV29-1; j_gene: TRBJ1-2; len: 13; d_gene: .; CDR3nt: TGCAGCGTTGCCCGGGGGGTTAACTATGGCTACACCTTC; CDR3aa: CSVARGVNYGYTF
abundance: .; v_gene: TRBV19; j_gene: TRBJ2-3; len: 16; d_gene: TRBD2; CDR3nt: TGTGCCAGTAGTTCCGGGACTAGCGGGGGGACTAATACGCAGTATTTT; CDR3aa: CASSSGTSGGTNTQYF
abundance: few; v_gene: TRBV10-1; j_gene: TRBJ1-6; len: 12; d_gene: .; CDR3nt: TGCGCCAGCAGTGCTGGACAGTTACCCCTCCACTTT; CDR3aa: CASSAGQLPLHF
abundance: .; v_gene: TRBV6-6; j_gene: TRBJ1-1; len: 14; d_gene: .; CDR3nt: TGTGCCAGCAGTTTGCGGCAGAAGAACGCTGAAGCTTTCTTT; CDR3aa: CASSLRQKNAEAFF
abundance: few; v_gene: TRBV27; j_gene: TRBJ1-2; len: 11; d_gene: .; CDR3nt: TGTGCCAGTAGAACTGCCTATGGCTACACCTTC; CDR3aa: CASRTAYGYTF
abundance: .; v_gene: TRBV7-8; j_gene: TRBJ2-3; len: 16; d_gene: TRBD1; CDR3nt: TGTGCCAGCAGCACGATACAGGGGGTGCAGGTAGATACGCAGTATTTT; CDR3aa: CASSTIQGVQVDTQYF
abundance: .; v_gene: TRBV4-3; j_gene: TRBJ2-3; len: 16; d_gene: TRBD1; CDR3nt: TGCGCCAGCAGCCAAGAGGGCAGGGGGAAATTCGGTACGCAGTATTTT; CDR3aa: CASSQEGRGKFGTQYF
abundance: once; v_gene: TRBV7-2; j_gene: TRBJ2-7; len: 14; d_gene: TRBD2; CDR3nt: TGTGCCAGCAGCTTATTTCGGGGGGAGTACGAGCAGTACTTC; CDR3aa: CASSLFRGEYEQYF
abundance: .; v_gene: TRBV7-2; j_gene: TRBJ2-2; len: 15; d_gene: .; CDR3nt: TGTGCCAGCAGCTTAGGGCTTATCAACACCGGGGAGCTGTTTTTT; CDR3aa: CASSLGLINTGELFF
abundance: .; v_gene: TRBV27; j_gene: TRBJ2-3; len: 17; d_gene: TRBD2; CDR3nt: TGTGCCAGCAGTATCCGACTAGCGGGGCATGGCACAGATACGCAGTATTTT; CDR3aa: CASSIRLAGHGTDTQYF
abundance: once; v_gene: TRBV19; j_gene: TRBJ1-1; len: 13; d_gene: .; CDR3nt: TGTGCCAGTAGTATATACCTAAACACTGAAGCTTTCTTT; CDR3aa: CASSIYLNTEAFF
abundance: few; v_gene: TRBV30; j_gene: TRBJ1-4; len: 17; d_gene: TRBD1; CDR3nt: TGTGCCTGGAGTGTGGGCAGGGGGAGAGTCCTTAATGAAAAACTGTTTTTT; CDR3aa: CAWSVGRGRVLNEKLFF
abundance: .; v_gene: TRBV2; j_gene: TRBJ2-5; len: 14; d_gene: TRBD2; CDR3nt: TGTGCCAGCACTCGGTGGGGGGGACAAGAGACCCAGTACTTC; CDR3aa: CASTRWGGQETQYF
abundance: .; v_gene: TRBV29-1; j_gene: TRBJ2-1; len: 13; d_gene: .; CDR3nt: TGCAGCGTTGAAGTCGTCTCTTACAATGAGCAGTTCTTC; CDR3aa: CSVEVVSYNEQFF
abundance: .; v_gene: TRBV6-5; j_gene: TRBJ2-7; len: 13; d_gene: .; CDR3nt: TGTGCCAGCAGTTACTCTGGCACGAACGAGCAGTACTTC; CDR3aa: CASSYSGTNEQYF
abundance: .; v_gene: TRBV25-1; j_gene: TRBJ2-7; len: 13; d_gene: .; CDR3nt: TGTGCCAGCAGTGATCGGGGGTTGGACGAGCAGTACTTC; CDR3aa: CASSDRGLDEQYF
abundance: .; v_gene: TRBV5-4; j_gene: TRBJ2-1; len: 15; d_gene: .; CDR3nt: TGTGCCAGCAGCCAAATCCGTAGCTCCTACAATGAGCAGTTCTTC; CDR3aa: CASSQIRSSYNEQFF
abundance: .; v_gene: TRBV18; j_gene: TRBJ1-1; len: 16; d_gene: .; CDR3nt: TGTGCCAGCTCACCCCTTATGTGGGGGGGGGACACTGAAGCTTTCTTT; CDR3aa: CASSPLMWGGDTEAFF
abundance: .; v_gene: TRBV19; j_gene: TRBJ1-1; len: 15; d_gene: .; CDR3nt: TGTGCCAGTAGCCCGGGGGGGATCATGAACACTGAAGCTTTCTTT; CDR3aa: CASSPGGIMNTEAFF
abundance: .; v_gene: TRBV9; j_gene: TRBJ1-4; len: 16; d_gene: .; CDR3nt: TGTGCCAGCAGCGTAGGAATCGGTCCCACTAATGAAAAACTGTTTTTT; CDR3aa: CASSVGIGPTNEKLFF
abundance: .; v_gene: TRBV5-1; j_gene: TRBJ2-4; len: 16; d_gene: TRBD2; CDR3nt: TGCGCCAGCAGTTCAGCGGGGGGACTAGCCAAAAACATTCAGTACTTC; CDR3aa: CASSSAGGLAKNIQYF
abundance: .; v_gene: TRBV4-1; j_gene: TRBJ1-4; len: 14; d_gene: .; CDR3nt: TGCGCCAGCAGCCCGGCGGACAGCAATGAAAAACTGTTTTTT; CDR3aa: CASSPADSNEKLFF
abundance: .; v_gene: TRBV2; j_gene: TRBJ1-5; len: 14; d_gene: .; CDR3nt: TGTGCCAGTTCAGGGGAGTCTGGCAATCAGCCCCAGCATTTT; CDR3aa: CASSGESGNQPQHF
abundance: .; v_gene: TRBV7-6; j_gene: TRBJ1-6; len: 15; d_gene: TRBD1; CDR3nt: TGTGCCAGCAGCTTAGCAACAGGGGGGTCGAGGGCCCTCCACTTT; CDR3aa: CASSLATGGSRALHF
abundance: once; v_gene: TRBV7-2; j_gene: TRBJ2-3; len: 16; d_gene: TRBD2; CDR3nt: TGTGCCAGCAGCCGACTAGCGGGGGGCGGCACAGATACGCAGTATTTT; CDR3aa: CASSRLAGGGTDTQYF
abundance: .; v_gene: TRBV4-1; j_gene: TRBJ1-4; len: 15; d_gene: .; CDR3nt: TGCGCCAGCAGCCAAGAAGCCGTGATCGATGAAAAACTGTTTTTT; CDR3aa: CASSQEAVIDEKLFF
abundance: .; v_gene: TRBV4-1; j_gene: TRBJ2-7; len: 16; d_gene: .; CDR3nt: TGCGCCAGCAGCCAAGAGGGGATGGGGCGGTCCTACGAGCAGTACTTC; CDR3aa: CASSQEGMGRSYEQYF
abundance: .; v_gene: TRBV6-5; j_gene: TRBJ1-1; len: 14; d_gene: TRBD1; CDR3nt: TGTGCCAGCAGTTACCGGACAGGGAGCACTGAAGCTTTCTTT; CDR3aa: CASSYRTGSTEAFF
abundance: .; v_gene: TRBV7-9; j_gene: TRBJ1-2; len: 14; d_gene: .; CDR3nt: TGTGCCAGCAGCTTAGTCGCAGCTAACTATGGCTACACCTTC; CDR3aa: CASSLVAANYGYTF
abundance: once; v_gene: TRBV4-3; j_gene: TRBJ2-7; len: 21; d_gene: TRBD1; CDR3nt: TGCGCCAGCAGCCAAGATGACCCCCCGGCCTCAGGGGGCTACCAAACCTACGAGCAGTACTTC; CDR3aa: CASSQDDPPASGGYQTYEQYF
abundance: .; v_gene: TRBV6-5; j_gene: TRBJ1-5; len: 13; d_gene: .; CDR3nt: TGTGCCTGCAGCCGACAGGCGAATCAGCCCCAGCATTTT; CDR3aa: CACSRQANQPQHF
abundance: .; v_gene: TRBV27; j_gene: TRBJ1-6; len: 15; d_gene: .; CDR3nt: TGTGCCAGCAGTCCGGCGGGGCAGTTTAATTCACCCCTCCACTTT; CDR3aa: CASSPAGQFNSPLHF
abundance: once; v_gene: TRBV6-5; j_gene: TRBJ2-7; len: 13; d_gene: .; CDR3nt: TGTGCCAGCAGCCGGGACAAAACCTACGAGCAGTACTTC; CDR3aa: CASSRDKTYEQYF
abundance: .; v_gene: TRBV6-5; j_gene: TRBJ1-2; len: 13; d_gene: .; CDR3nt: TGTGCCAGCAGGCGATCAGGGCTGGGTGGCTACACCTTC; CDR3aa: CASRRSGLGGYTF
abundance: .; v_gene: TRBV18; j_gene: TRBJ1-5; len: 16; d_gene: .; CDR3nt: TGTGCCAGCTCACCGTCTTCGTTGCGGGGGGCCCAGCCCCAGCATTTT; CDR3aa: CASSPSSLRGAQPQHF